This T cell receptor (beta chain) emerged from a study of OX40 agonist ivuxolimab in advanced cancers. Background on the study: Of mixed ages from about 20 to 80 and averaging about 60 years, the group was just under 85% male.

TCRdb's table, derived via immunoSEQ multiplex PCR, lists solely in-frame clones and lacks some. The data hold nearly 80,000 clones, with approximately 84% observed a single time. This clone was detected once. As yet, its antigen is unknown. Study-wide points: The investigators did not determine what antigen specificity the expanded peripheral T cells had.

This CDR3 spans 16 amino acids. Germline CDR1 SGDLS, CDR2 YYNGEE. V was trimmed by 0 bases and J by 3 bases, leaving 12 bases between them. The material was CD4+ or CD8+ T cells sorted from blood, obtained in a trial of the OX40 agonist ivuxolimab. The gene calls are TRBV9 and TRBJ1-4; D unresolved. The sequence derives from an adult with an advanced solid tumor such as melanoma, head and neck, liver or kidney cancer. CDR3 in amino acids: CASSVVLEIPNEKLFF. The CDR3 DNA is TGTGCCAGCAGCGTAGTGCTAGAGATTCCTAATGAAAAACTGTTTTTT.